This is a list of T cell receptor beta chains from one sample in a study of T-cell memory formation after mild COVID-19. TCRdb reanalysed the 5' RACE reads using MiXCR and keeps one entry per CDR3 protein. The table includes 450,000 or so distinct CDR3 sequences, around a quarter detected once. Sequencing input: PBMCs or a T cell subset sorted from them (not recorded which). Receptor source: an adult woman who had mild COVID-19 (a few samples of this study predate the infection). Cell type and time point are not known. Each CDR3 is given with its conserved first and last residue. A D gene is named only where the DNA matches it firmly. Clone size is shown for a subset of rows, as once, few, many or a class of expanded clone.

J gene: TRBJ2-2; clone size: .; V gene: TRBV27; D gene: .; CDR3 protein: CASSAGWTGELFF; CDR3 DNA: TGTGCCAGCAGCGCAGGGTGGACCGGGGAGCTGTTTTTT
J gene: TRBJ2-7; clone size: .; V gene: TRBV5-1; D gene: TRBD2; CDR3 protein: CASSLTSGGTYEQYF; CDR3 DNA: TGTGCCAGCAGCCTTACTAGCGGGGGGACCTACGAGCAGTACTTC
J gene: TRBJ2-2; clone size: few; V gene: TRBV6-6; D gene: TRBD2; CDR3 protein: CASFTSGNTGELFF; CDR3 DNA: TGTGCCAGCTTCACTAGCGGGAACACCGGGGAGCTGTTTTTT
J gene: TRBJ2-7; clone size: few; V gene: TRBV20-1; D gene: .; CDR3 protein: CSASPDIPPYEQYF; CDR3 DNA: TGCAGTGCTAGCCCGGACATACCACCCTACGAGCAGTACTTC
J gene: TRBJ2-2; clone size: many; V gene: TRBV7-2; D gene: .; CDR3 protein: CASSLDGGGFTGELFF; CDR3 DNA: TGTGCCAGCAGCTTAGACGGTGGCGGGTTCACCGGGGAGCTGTTTTTT
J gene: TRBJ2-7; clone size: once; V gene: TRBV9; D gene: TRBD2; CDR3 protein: CASSVTGTSYGEQYF; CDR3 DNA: TGTGCCAGCAGCGTGACCGGGACTAGCTATGGCGAGCAGTACTTC
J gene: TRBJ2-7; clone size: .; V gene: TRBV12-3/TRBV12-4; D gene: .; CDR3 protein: CASSLPDPNYEQYF; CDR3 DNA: TGTGCCAGCAGTTTACCAGATCCGAACTACGAGCAGTACTTC
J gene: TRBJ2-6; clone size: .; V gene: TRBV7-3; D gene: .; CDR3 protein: CASSPQMGANVLTF; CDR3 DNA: TGTGCCAGCAGCCCCCAAATGGGGGCCAACGTCCTGACTTTC
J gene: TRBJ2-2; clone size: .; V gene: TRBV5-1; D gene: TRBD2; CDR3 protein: CASSTTGTSGRATGELFF; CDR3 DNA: TGCGCCAGCAGCACCACCGGGACTAGCGGGAGGGCCACCGGGGAGCTGTTTTTT
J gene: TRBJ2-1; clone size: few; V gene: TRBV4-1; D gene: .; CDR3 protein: CASSQVTAGGLEQFF; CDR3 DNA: TGCGCCAGCAGCCAAGTGACAGCGGGTGGCCTTGAGCAGTTCTTC
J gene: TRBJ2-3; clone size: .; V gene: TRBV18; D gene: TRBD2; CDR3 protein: CASSPKSGGADTQYF; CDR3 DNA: TGTGCCAGCTCACCTAAAAGCGGGGGGGCAGATACGCAGTATTTT
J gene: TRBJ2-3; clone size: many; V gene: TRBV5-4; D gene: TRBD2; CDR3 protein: CASRLAGGTTDTQYF; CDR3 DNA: TGTGCCAGCAGATTAGCGGGGGGTACTACAGATACGCAGTATTTT
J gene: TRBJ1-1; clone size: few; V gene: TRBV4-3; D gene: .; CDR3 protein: CASSQDFLGGTEAFF; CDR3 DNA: TGCGCCAGCAGCCAAGATTTTCTAGGGGGGACTGAAGCTTTCTTT
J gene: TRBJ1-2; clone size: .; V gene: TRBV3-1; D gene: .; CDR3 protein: CASSQAFRGSTQSGYTF; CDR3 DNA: TGTGCCAGCAGCCAAGCTTTTCGGGGCAGTACCCAGTCTGGCTACACCTTC
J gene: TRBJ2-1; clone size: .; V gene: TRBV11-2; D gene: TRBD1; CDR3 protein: CASSPLGQGAQDNEQFF; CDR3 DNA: TGTGCCAGCAGCCCCCTGGGGCAGGGGGCGCAGGACAATGAGCAGTTCTTC
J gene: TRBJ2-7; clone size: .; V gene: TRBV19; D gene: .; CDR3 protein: CASSMGAGDYEQYF; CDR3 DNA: TGTGCCAGTAGTATGGGGGCGGGAGACTACGAGCAGTACTTC
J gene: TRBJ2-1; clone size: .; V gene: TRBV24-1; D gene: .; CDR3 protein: CATSDSIGAAGVVWQFF; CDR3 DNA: TGTGCCACCAGTGACTCTATTGGGGCGGCCGGGGTGGTTTGGCAGTTCTTC
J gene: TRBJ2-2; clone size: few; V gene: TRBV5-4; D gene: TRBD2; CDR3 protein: CASSPRGGQGGELFF; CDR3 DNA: TGTGCCAGCAGCCCGCGGGGGGGGCAAGGCGGGGAGCTGTTTTTT
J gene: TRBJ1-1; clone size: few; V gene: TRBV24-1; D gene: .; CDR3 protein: CATSDRNTEAFF; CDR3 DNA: TGTGCCACCAGCGATAGGAACACTGAAGCTTTCTTT
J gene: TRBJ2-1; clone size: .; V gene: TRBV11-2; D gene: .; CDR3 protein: CASSFPPGSGPTNEQFF; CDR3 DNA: TGTGCCAGCAGCTTCCCCCCGGGTAGCGGACCGACGAATGAGCAGTTCTTC
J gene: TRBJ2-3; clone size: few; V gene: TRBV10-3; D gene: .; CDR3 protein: CAISERGRAGSTDTQYF; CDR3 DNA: TGTGCCATCAGTGAGAGGGGTAGGGCGGGTAGCACAGATACGCAGTATTTT
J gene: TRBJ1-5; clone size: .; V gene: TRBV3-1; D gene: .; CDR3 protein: CASSQGARPQHF; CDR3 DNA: TGTGCCAGCAGCCAGGGGGCGCGGCCCCAGCATTTT